This T cell receptor (beta chain) was sequenced in a study of T cell repertoires in cytomegalovirus infection. For the study at large: The study used recently identified HLA-C-restricted and well-studied HLA-B-restricted CMV epitopes.

Only a few counts were recorded for this clonotype. The antigen remains undetermined. The study's findings and limits: The cumulative frequency of public TCR beta families identified carriers of CMV plus the relevant HLA.

After removal of 3 bases from V and 1 base from J, the junction contained 7 bases not matched to a gene. The CDR3 consists of 18 residues. Each CDR3 protein is one row after TCRdb ran MiXCR on the reads. The profile shows about 500,000 distinct CDR3 sequences, 33% of them singletons. This sequence joins TRBV12-3 or TRBV12-4 and TRBJ2-1; 12 bases agree with TRBD2. The input for sequencing was cultured PBMCs, taken from culture after CMV antigen stimulation. The sequence came from a human donor in good health (CMV status not recorded). Some clones in this sample may be carry-over from other donors' samples. CDR3 in amino acids: CASSFRLAGALSYNEQFF. The CDR3 DNA reads TGTGCCAGCAGTTTTAGACTAGCGGGAGCCCTGTCCTACAATGAGCAGTTCTTC.